The 23 T cell receptor beta chains reported below all come from one sample, sequenced in a study of cytomegalovirus exposure and HLA in healthy donors. 60 Vbeta and 13 Jbeta primers were used in PCR. The assay was immunoSEQ multiplex PCR, and TCRdb's table has in-frame clones only and misses some. Its table lists around 77,000 clones. The sequenced sample was PBMCs. The receptors here all came from a man aged 45-65 years in good health and CMV-seropositive.

The chain couples TRBV7-3 to TRBJ2-1; no reliable D call. CDR3 size: 16 residues. Germline-derived CDR1 and CDR2 are SGHTA and FQGTGA. Trimming took 5 bases from V and 5 from J, leaving 19 bases between them. The CDR3 here is CASSPASGGRNNEQFF. The CDR3 region has the DNA TGTGCCAGCAGCCCCGCTTCGGGTGGTCGGAACAATGAGCAGTTCTTC.

J is TRBJ2-7 and V is TRBV18; D might be TRBD2 (6 bases). The V gene's germline CDR1 is KGHSH and CDR2 LQKENI. The CDR3 runs 16 residues. V lost 4 bases and J 0 bases, leaving 16 bases between the germline ends. CDR3 nucleotides: TGTGCCAGCTCACTCAGATCGTACGGGAGCTCCTACGAGCAGTACGTC. It yields the protein CASSLRSYGSSYEQYV.

V and J are TRBV20-1 and TRBJ2-7; weak D call: TRBD1 (6 bases). Trimming left V 6 bases short and J 4 bases short, with 10 bases between. The CDR3 is 11 residues long. In germline, CDR1 is DFQATT, CDR2 SNEGSKA (reference sequence). The CDR3 protein is CSAAQGYEQYV. The CDR3, as DNA: TGCAGTGCGGCTCAGGGGTACGAGCAGTACGTC.

The CDR3 region is CASGLLYGYTF. CDR3 in DNA: TGTGCCAGCGGCCTGCTGTATGGCTACACCTTC. The chain carries TRBV6-5 and TRBJ1-2; the D is unclear. Trimming took off 8 bases at V and 5 bases at J, with 9 bases between the two ends. The CDR3 totals 11 residues. The V gene's germline CDR1 is MNHEY and CDR2 SVGAGI.

V is TRBV5-5 and J is TRBJ2-5, with D tentatively TRBD1 (6 bases). This CDR3 region has 16 residues. V was pared by 3 bases and J by 2 bases, with 17 bases between. Per the germline V gene, CDR1 is SGHKS and CDR2 is YYEKEE (reference sequence). CDR3 protein: CASSSYREPLQETQYF. CDR3 nucleotides: TGTGCCAGCAGCTCCTACAGGGAGCCCTTACAAGAGACCCAGTACTTC.

The chain recombines TRBV29-1 with TRBJ1-2; 8 nucleotides match TRBD1. The germline V gene has CDR1 SQVTM and CDR2 ANQGSEA. J was trimmed by 6 bases and V by 7 bases; bases with no gene match: 13. CDR3 length equals 14 residues. CDR3 nucleotides: TGCAGCGCCGAAGCGGACAGGGAATGGAATGGCTACACCTTC. Translating gives CSAEADREWNGYTF.

V is TRBV6-6 and J is TRBJ1-1, with a weak D call TRBD1 (6 bases). The V end was cut by 2 bases, the J end by 5 bases, with 12 bases between. The CDR3 extends over 14 amino acids. Germline lookup yields CDR1 MNHNY and CDR2 SVGAGI (reference sequence). CDR3 coding DNA: TGTGCCAGCAGTTACGGAGGGGGGGAAACTGAAGCTTTCTTT. This gives the protein CASSYGGGETEAFF.

The chain couples TRBV15 to TRBJ1-1, with no clear D. CDR1 is LNHNV and CDR2 is YYDKDF in the germline V gene (reference sequence). Deletions cut 0 bases from V and 4 bases from J, with 21 bases between. CDR3 size: 18 residues. The CDR3 region is CATSRDLIRKLAGTEAFF. CDR3 DNA sequence: TGTGCCACCAGCAGAGATCTTATAAGGAAGCTGGCAGGCACTGAAGCTTTCTTT. Together with reference TRBV15 and TRBJ1-1, the CDR3 gives the full variable domain: DAMVIQNPRYQVTQFGKPVTLSCSQTLNHNVMYWYQQKSSQAPKLLFHYYDKDFNNEADTPDNFQSRRPNTSFCFLDIRSPGLGDTAMYLCATSRDLIRKLAGTEAFFGQGTRLTVV.

The rearrangement uses TRBV28 and TRBJ2-7; TRBD2 is a possible D gene (5 bases). Looked up from germline, CDR1 is MDHEN and CDR2 is SYDVKM. The CDR3 runs to 15 residues. Trimming stripped 2 bases from V and 0 bases from J, with 11 bases between. CDR3 DNA sequence: TGTGCCAGCAGTTTACGGACTTTAAGCTCCTACGAGCAGTACGTC. Protein sequence: CASSLRTLSSYEQYV.

The rearrangement links TRBV15 to TRBJ2-2; TRBD1 is a possible D gene (5 bases). With 5 bases removed from V and 7 bases from J, the gap between germline ends came to 26 bases. The germline V gene encodes CDR1 LNHNV and CDR2 YYDKDF (reference sequence). CDR3 length equals 18 residues. CDR3 amino acids: CATSGALGRVKVSGELFF. The CDR3 DNA reads as TGTGCCACCAGCGGGGCTTTGGGAAGGGTAAAAGTAAGCGGGGAGCTGTTTTTT.

The gene calls are TRBV5-4 and TRBJ2-3, with TRBD2 identical over 7 bases. J lost 0 bases, V lost 3 bases, and 4 bases had no gene match. The CDR3 covers 15 residues. Germline assignment: CDR1 SGHNT and CDR2 YYREEE (reference sequence). CDR3 region: CASSSAGSSTDTQYF. In DNA form, the CDR3 reads TGTGCCAGCAGCTCAGCGGGGTCTAGCACAGATACGCAGTATTTT.

The gene calls are TRBV5-5 and TRBJ1-2; D remains ambiguous. Between the trimmed V and J ends, which lost 4 bases and 1 base, there was a span of 8 bases. Germline CDR1 is SGHKS and CDR2 is YYEKEE (reference sequence). The CDR3 covers 13 residues. DNA for the CDR3: TGTGCCAGCAGCCTATACCGTAACTATGGCTACACCTTC. Protein sequence: CASSLYRNYGYTF.

The genes are TRBV7-9 and TRBJ1-1, with D unresolved. The CDR3 is made up of 16 amino acids. In germline, CDR1 is SEHNR, CDR2 FQNEAQ (reference sequence). The V end lost 4 bases, the J end lost 3 bases, and 18 bases lay between the germline ends. CDR3 region: CASSSQLEGRDTEAFF. CDR3 in DNA: TGTGCCAGCAGCTCTCAGTTGGAAGGGCGGGACACTGAAGCTTTCTTT.

The chain couples TRBV9 to TRBJ1-5; D may be TRBD1 (5 bases). V lost 2 bases and J lost 2, with 8 bases in between. From germline, CDR1 is SGDLS and CDR2 YYNGEE. The CDR3 runs to 14 residues. The CDR3 loop is CASSVDSGNQPQHF. CDR3 coding DNA: TGTGCCAGCAGCGTTGACAGTGGCAATCAGCCCCAGCATTTT.

Regarding this clone: Other DNA sequences of this sample code for an identical CDR3. The rearrangement uses TRBV29-1 and TRBJ1-4, with D possibly matching TRBD1 (6 bases). Trimming stripped 7 bases from V and 0 bases from J, with 21 bases between. Per the germline V gene, CDR1 is SQVTM and CDR2 is ANQGSEA. This CDR3 is built from 17 residues. The DNA for the CDR3 is TGCAGCGCCCAGTTGGGGGCTTGGGATGCAACTAATGAAAAACTGTTTTTT. It encodes CSAQLGAWDATNEKLFF.

The J gene is TRBJ2-1, the V gene TRBV18; 9 bases agree with TRBD2. Trimming took 3 bases from V and 0 from J; bases not matched to a gene: 0. The CDR3 spans 15 residues. Germline V gene lookup returns CDR1 KGHSH and CDR2 LQKENI. In DNA, the CDR3 is TGTGCCAGCTCACCTAGCGGGGGCTCCTACAATGAGCAGTTCTTC. As protein: CASSPSGGSYNEQFF. Together with reference TRBV18 and TRBJ2-1, the CDR3 gives the full variable domain: NAGVMQNPRHLVRRRGQEARLRCSPMKGHSHVYWYRQLPEEGLKFMVYLQKENIIDESGMPKERFSAEFPKEGPSILRIQQVVRGDSAAYFCASSPSGGSYNEQFFGPGTRLTVL.

The genes are TRBV7-8 and TRBJ2-2; TRBD2 might be the D (6 bases). Trimming shortened V by 0 bases and J by 8 bases, and 13 bases separated the two germline ends. The CDR3 contains 15 residues. The germline gives CDR1 SGHVS, CDR2 FQNEAQ. CDR3 in DNA: TGTGCCAGCAGCTTAGCGCCGGGGGACGCGGGGGAGCTGTTTTTT. Its translation: CASSLAPGDAGELFF.

The V call is TRBV4-2, the J call TRBJ2-1; 8 positions match TRBD2. The trim removed 1 base at V and 5 bases at J, leaving 7 bases unmatched. CDR3 length: 16 amino acids. Germline assignment: CDR1 LGHNA and CDR2 YNFKEQ. CDR3 DNA: TGTGCCAGCAGCCAAGCTCTCGGGGGGGTTAACAATGAGCAGTTCTTC. As protein: CASSQALGGVNNEQFF.

The rearrangement links TRBV7-9 to TRBJ1-4; maybe TRBD1 (6 bases). The CDR3 is made up of 16 amino acids. The germline V gene has CDR1 SEHNR and CDR2 FQNEAQ (reference sequence). V was clipped by 2 bases and J by 6 bases, with 16 bases between them. CDR3 sequence reads: CASSLPQGYRDEKLFF. The CDR3 nucleotides are TGTGCCAGCAGCTTACCCCAGGGGTATAGGGATGAAAAACTGTTTTTT.

The V and J genes are TRBV5-6 and TRBJ1-1; D is possibly TRBD1 (6 bases). Looked up from germline, CDR1 is SGHDT and CDR2 is YYEEEE. This CDR3 comprises 13 residues. Trimming shortened V by 2 bases and J by 5 bases, and 10 bases separated the two germline ends. The CDR3 here is CASSFEDRTEAFF. In DNA, the CDR3 is TGTGCCAGCAGCTTTGAAGACAGGACTGAAGCTTTCTTT.

The gene calls are TRBV2 and TRBJ2-1; 10 bases map to TRBD2. V shed 10 bases and J 4 bases; nucleotides not matched to a gene: 7. CDR1 SNHLY and CDR2 FYNNEI come from the germline V gene. The CDR3 is made up of 14 amino acids. This CDR3 reads CAIARTSGYNEQFF. The DNA for the CDR3 is TGTGCCATCGCCAGGACTAGCGGTTACAATGAGCAGTTCTTC.

About this clone itself: An end of the junction differs from the germline gene, which may be a read error. This sequence joins TRBV28 and TRBJ2-1; the match to TRBD2 covers 10 bases. Germline V gene data show CDR1 as MDHEN and CDR2 as SYDVKM. The CDR3 totals 14 residues. DNA for the CDR3: TGTGCCAGCACCGGACTAGCGGAGGAAAATGGGCAGTTCTTC. The encoded protein is CASTGLAEENGQFF.

The chain couples TRBV6-5 to TRBJ1-4; possibly TRBD1 for D (5 bases). Germline CDR1 reads MNHEY; CDR2 reads SVGAGI. Trimming stripped 0 bases from V and 8 bases from J, with 16 bases between. This CDR3 spans 16 amino acids. CDR3 sequence (DNA): TGTGCCAGCAGTTACTCGAATACCGAGCGGGGGGAAAAACTGTTTTTT. Encoded protein: CASSYSNTERGEKLFF.